A selection of T cell receptor beta chains follows, all from one sample in a study of T cell responses to AZD1222 COVID-19 vaccine. This table comes from immunoSEQ multiplex PCR, and its TCRdb copy is limited to in-frame clones, with some not included. The sample holds roughly 160,000 clones, about 90% seen once. The specimen comprised peripheral blood, sampled 28 days after the second AZD1222 dose. The receptor set was obtained from an adult who received the AZD1222 COVID-19 vaccine. The CDR3 runs from the conserved cysteine through the conserved F or W. D genes are given only for firm matches. Not all rows give a size; the values are once, few, many and, for expanded clones, a class.

CSGKQGRDTEAFF	TGCAGCGGGAAACAGGGGAGAGACACTGAAGCTTTCTTT	TRBJ1-1	.	TRBV29-1	TRBD1
CASRPRDSFSGANVLTF	TGTGCCAGCAGACCTCGGGACAGTTTCTCTGGGGCCAACGTCCTGACTTTC	TRBJ2-6	.	TRBV7-9	TRBD1
CASSPQGEGAYGYTF	TGTGCCAGTAGTCCACAGGGAGAAGGGGCCTATGGCTACACCTTC	TRBJ1-2	.	TRBV19	.
CASTPVDRGDKNIQYF	TGTGCCAGCACCCCAGTAGACAGGGGTGACAAAAACATTCAGTACTTC	TRBJ2-4	.	TRBV28	TRBD1
CASSPPGLRGRTDTQYF	TGTGCCAGCAGCCCCCCCGGATTGCGGGGCCGCACAGATACGCAGTATTTT	TRBJ2-3	.	TRBV28	.
CASSLAGRMNTEAFF	TGTGCCAGCAGCTTAGCGGGCCGCATGAACACTGAAGCTTTCTTT	TRBJ1-1	.	TRBV7-9	.
CASSQEARISGNTIYF	TGTGCCAGCAGCCAAGAGGCACGTATATCTGGAAACACCATATATTTT	TRBJ1-3	.	TRBV4-2	.
CATSPLFGPLGGNEQFF	TGTGCCACCAGCCCCTTGTTCGGTCCGTTGGGGGGCAATGAGCAGTTCTTC	TRBJ2-1	.	TRBV15	.
CASSSRTGGWTGELFF	TGTGCCAGCAGCTCGAGGACAGGGGGCTGGACCGGGGAGCTGTTTTTT	TRBJ2-2	once	TRBV7-2	TRBD1
CASSGGFTYEQYF	TGTGCCAGCAGTGGGGGCTTCACCTACGAGCAGTACTTC	TRBJ2-7	.	TRBV28	.
CASSPQPILYTEAFF	TGTGCCAGCAGCCCCCAGCCTATTCTGTACACTGAAGCTTTCTTT	TRBJ1-1	.	TRBV7-2	.
CASSFRQNYGYTF	TGTGCCAGCAGCTTCAGGCAGAACTATGGCTACACCTTC	TRBJ1-2	.	TRBV7-2	.
CASSLARIAGAAYEQYF	TGTGCCAGCAGCTTAGCGAGAATAGCGGGCGCGGCCTACGAGCAGTACTTC	TRBJ2-7	.	TRBV7-2	TRBD2
CATSRARGLDEQFF	TGTGCCACCAGCAGAGCCAGGGGGCTTGATGAGCAGTTCTTC	TRBJ2-1	.	TRBV15	TRBD1
CAIGRDEQFF	TGTGCCATCGGTAGGGATGAGCAGTTCTTC	TRBJ2-1	.	TRBV10-3	.
CASSPLAGGRNPETQYF	TGTGCCAGTAGTCCTCTAGCGGGGGGGCGAAATCCGGAGACCCAGTACTTC	TRBJ2-5	.	TRBV19	TRBD2
CASSEAPDGTEAFF	TGTGCCAGCAGCGAAGCTCCAGATGGCACTGAAGCTTTCTTT	TRBJ1-1	.	TRBV28	.
CASGLVGPGHGEAFF	TGTGCTAGTGGTTTGGTAGGGCCAGGACATGGAGAAGCTTTCTTT	TRBJ1-1	.	TRBV12-5	.
CSAAGGNGYTF	TGCAGTGCCGCAGGCGGCAATGGCTACACCTTC	TRBJ1-2	.	TRBV20-1	.
CSVAGQGAGNTIYF	TGCAGCGTTGCGGGACAGGGGGCTGGAAACACCATATATTTT	TRBJ1-3	.	TRBV29-1	TRBD1
CASSPPMREGDTQYF	TGTGCCAGCAGTCCCCCTATGCGGGAGGGGGATACGCAGTATTTT	TRBJ2-3	.	TRBV2	TRBD2
CASSQDRLLREQFF	TGTGCCAGCAGCCAAGACAGGCTCCTAAGGGAGCAGTTCTTC	TRBJ2-1	.	TRBV4-2	.